Sequencing of this T cell receptor (beta chain) was carried out in a study of response to subunit inactivated influenza vaccine. V lost 5 bases, J lost 1 base, and 8 bases lay in between. The germline V gene has CDR1 SGHTA and CDR2 FQGNSA. The CDR3 sequence is 13 residues long. TCRdb reprocessed the RT-PCR reads with MiXCR, giving one entry per CDR3 protein. The sample lists under 750,000 distinct CDR3 sequences, over 9.5% seen once, with roughly 10% in the top ten. The V gene is TRBV7-2, the J gene TRBJ2-5, with D possibly TRBD2 on 6 matching bases. The clonotype was recovered from a man aged 45-65 years who received an inactivated influenza vaccine. Specimen: PBMCs from blood, collected on the day of vaccination. CDR3 amino acids: CASSVSGQETQYF. In DNA, the CDR3 is TGTGCCAGCAGCGTTAGCGGCCAAGAGACCCAGTACTTC.